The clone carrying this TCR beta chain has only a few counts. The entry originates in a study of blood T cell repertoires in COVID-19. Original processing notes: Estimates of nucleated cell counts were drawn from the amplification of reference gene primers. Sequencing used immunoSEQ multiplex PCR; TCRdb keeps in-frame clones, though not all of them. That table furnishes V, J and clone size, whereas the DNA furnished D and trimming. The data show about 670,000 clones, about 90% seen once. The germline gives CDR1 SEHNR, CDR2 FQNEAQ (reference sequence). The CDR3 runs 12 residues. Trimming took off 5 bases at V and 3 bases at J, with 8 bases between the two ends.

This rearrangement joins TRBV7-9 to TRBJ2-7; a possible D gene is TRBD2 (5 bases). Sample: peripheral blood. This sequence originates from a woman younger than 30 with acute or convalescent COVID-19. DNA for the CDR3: TGTGCCAGCAGCCACGGGGACTACGAGCAGTACTTC. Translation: CASSHGDYEQYF.